The 17 T cell receptor beta chains below were found in one sample sequenced in a study of blood T cell repertoires in COVID-19 (dated by TCRdb to the early 2020s). Receptors were amplified or captured by the immunoSEQ multiplex PCR assay. The immuneACCESS repertoire file appears here via TCRdb, limited to in-frame rearrangements. These files lack a portion of the clones; in checked studies, under half of the deficit traces to unresolved V genes, and the cause of the others is not known. For this sample the table gives 320,000 or so clones, of which 89% were detected only once. The ten largest clones take up over 4% of the sample. Sequencing was carried out using PBMCs or T cells enriched from blood (not recorded which). These receptors originate from a man in his sixties who had recovered from COVID-19.

V usage is TRBV4-1 and J usage is TRBJ2-7; D is perhaps TRBD2 (6 bases). In germline, CDR1 is MGHRA, CDR2 YSYEKL. Between the trimmed V and J ends, which lost 1 base and 0 bases, there was a span of 10 bases. This CDR3 contains 15 residues. The CDR3 DNA follows: TGCGCCAGCAGCCAAGGAGACGGGAGCTCCTACGAGCAGTACTTC. Amino acid sequence: CASSQGDGSSYEQYF.

The V and J genes are TRBV7-3 and TRBJ1-1; D is undetermined. Germline CDR1 SGHTA, CDR2 FQGTGA. CDR3 length equals 15 residues. V was pared by 1 base and J by 6 bases, with 15 bases between. The CDR3 reads CASSLRVVRESEAFF. The DNA for the CDR3 is TGTGCCAGCAGCTTAAGGGTGGTGAGGGAGTCTGAAGCTTTCTTT.

The chain links TRBV28 to TRBJ1-3; the D gene is possibly TRBD1 (5 bases). This CDR3 contains 14 residues. V was cut by 3 bases and J by 9 bases, with 15 bases left in between. Germline V CDR1 and CDR2: MDHEN, SYDVKM. The CDR3 nucleotides are TGTGCCAGCAGTTTGACAGTCCCCGGGAGCACCATATATTTT. Translation gives CASSLTVPGSTIYF.

As to this clone: The junction departs from germline at one end; a sequencing error may be responsible. This sequence joins TRBV20-1 and TRBJ2-7; the match to TRBD1 covers 7 bases. Germline-derived CDR1 and CDR2 are DFQATT and SNEGSKA (reference sequence). This CDR3 is built from 13 residues. CDR3 DNA: TGCAGTGCTAGTATGGGGACAGTGACGGATATTCGCTTT. This gives the protein CSASMGTVTDIRF.

The chain combines TRBV27 with TRBJ2-7, with D perhaps TRBD2 (6 bases). V shed 5 bases and J shed 0 bases, with 23 bases lying between them. Germline V gives CDR1 MNHEY, CDR2 SMNVEV (reference sequence). CDR3 length equals 18 residues. The CDR3 coding sequence is TGTGCCAGCAGTCTTCTCGGGCTCCGGGACTTGAGCTCCTACGAGCAGTACTTC. As protein: CASSLLGLRDLSSYEQYF.

The chain links TRBV19 to TRBJ1-4; D gene ambiguous. Germline V gene sequence: CDR1 LNHDA, CDR2 SQIVND (reference sequence). Trimming pared 3 bases from V and 7 bases from J, leaving 12 bases between. The CDR3 is 14 residues long. CDR3 sequence (DNA): TGTGCCAGTAGTATGAGAGGCTTAGGTGAAAAACTGTTTTTT. Translating it yields CASSMRGLGEKLFF.

This clone has only one observation. The rearrangement joins TRBV11-3 to TRBJ2-7; 9 positions match TRBD1. The germline V gene has CDR1 SGHNT and CDR2 YENEEA. The J segment lost 6 bases and the V segment lost 4 bases, leaving 10 bases of the junction unmatched. The CDR3 has 15 residues. CDR3 coding DNA: TGTGCCAGCAGCTCGAGCGGACAGGGGCGAACCGAGCAGTACTTC. Translating it yields CASSSSGQGRTEQYF.

The rearrangement joins TRBV2 to TRBJ1-5; tentative D call: TRBD1 (6 bases). Between the trimmed V and J ends, which lost 3 bases and 1 base, there was a span of 7 bases. This CDR3 spans 14 amino acids. CDR1 is SNHLY, CDR2 FYNNEI, per germline. The CDR3 DNA follows: TGTGCCAGCAGTGACCAGGGGAGCAATCAGCCCCAGCATTTT. This gives the protein CASSDQGSNQPQHF.

This clone was detected only once. At one boundary the junction diverges from the germline segment, which might be a read error. The chain employs TRBV10-1 and TRBJ2-1; D is uncertain. Looked up from germline, CDR1 is WNHNN and CDR2 is SYGVQD (reference sequence). The CDR3 loop spans 14 amino acids. As DNA, the CDR3 is TGCGCCAGCAGTGAAGTAAGCTCCTTCAATGAGCAGTTCTTC. This translates into CASSEVSSFNEQFF.

V is TRBV14 and J is TRBJ1-2, with a weak D call TRBD1 (5 bases). Trimming stripped 1 base from V and 6 bases from J, with 15 bases between. The V gene's germline CDR1 is SGHDN and CDR2 FVKESK. This CDR3 contains 15 residues. CDR3 sequence reads: CASSQGGTTYDGYTF. CDR3 nucleotide sequence: TGTGCCAGCAGCCAAGGCGGGACGACTTATGATGGCTACACCTTC.

The rearrangement uses TRBV7-6 and TRBJ2-2; 7 bases are a match to TRBD1. V was clipped by 4 bases and J by 4 bases; unmatched bases: 6. CDR3 length equals 15 residues. Germline V gives CDR1 SGHVS, CDR2 FNYEAQ. CDR3 protein: CASSSRGTVTGELFF. The CDR3, as DNA: TGTGCCAGCAGCTCCCGAGGGACAGTCACCGGGGAGCTGTTTTTT.

The chain uses TRBV11-2 and TRBJ2-2; 12 bases map to TRBD1. Germline V gene lookup returns CDR1 SGHAT and CDR2 FQNNGV. The length of the CDR3 is 17 residues. J gave up 2 bases and V 5 bases, and 6 bases lay outside the gene matches. The chain's CDR3 is CASSRGQGAPNTGELFF. CDR3 sequence (DNA): TGTGCCAGCAGCCGGGGACAGGGGGCTCCCAACACCGGGGAGCTGTTTTTT.

This clone was counted once. The DNA for the CDR3 is TGTGCCAGCAGCTCAAAGGACAGGCAGACCCAGTACTTC. Protein product: CASSSKDRQTQYF. V and J are TRBV7-9 and TRBJ2-5; TRBD1 matches 7 bases. V shed 4 bases, J shed 6 bases, and the junction held 5 bases outside the gene matches. CDR1 SEHNR and CDR2 FQNEAQ come from the germline V gene (reference sequence). This CDR3 contains 13 residues.

The chain employs TRBV10-2 and TRBJ2-3, with 7 bases aligning to TRBD2. The V and J ends lost 7 bases and 5 bases, in that order; junction bases with no gene match: 9. The CDR3 extends over 14 amino acids. Germline CDR1 reads WSHSY; CDR2 reads SAAADI. The CDR3 bases are TGCGCCAGCAAGGCTAGCGGTTTAAAAGATACGCAGTATTTT. As protein: CASKASGLKDTQYF.

This chain connects TRBV7-6 to TRBJ1-4; a possible D gene is TRBD1 (5 bases). V was cut by 1 base and J by 5 bases, with 11 bases left in between. CDR3 size: 15 residues. CDR1 is SGHVS and CDR2 is FNYEAQ in the germline V gene. The CDR3 loop is CASSLGQGLNEKLFF. The CDR3 nucleotides read TGTGCCAGCAGCTTAGGGCAGGGACTAAATGAAAAACTGTTTTTT.

The chain recombines TRBV19 with TRBJ2-5, with D possibly TRBD2 on 5 matching bases. The germline gives CDR1 LNHDA, CDR2 SQIVND (reference sequence). The ends were cut back, 9 bases at V and 5 bases at J, with 16 bases in the middle. This CDR3 has 13 residues. DNA for the CDR3: TGTGCCAGACTACTAGAAATTACGGAGACCCAGTACTTC. Translation: CARLLEITETQYF.

The V call is TRBV29-1, the J call TRBJ1-2; D is possibly TRBD1 (5 bases). CDR1 is SQVTM and CDR2 is ANQGSEA in the germline V gene. Trimming shortened V by 7 bases and J by 8 bases, and 20 bases separated the two germline ends. CDR3 length: 13 amino acids. The CDR3 DNA follows: TGCAGCGCAACTCCGGGACTGAGTTTGGGCTACACCTTC. Protein product: CSATPGLSLGYTF.